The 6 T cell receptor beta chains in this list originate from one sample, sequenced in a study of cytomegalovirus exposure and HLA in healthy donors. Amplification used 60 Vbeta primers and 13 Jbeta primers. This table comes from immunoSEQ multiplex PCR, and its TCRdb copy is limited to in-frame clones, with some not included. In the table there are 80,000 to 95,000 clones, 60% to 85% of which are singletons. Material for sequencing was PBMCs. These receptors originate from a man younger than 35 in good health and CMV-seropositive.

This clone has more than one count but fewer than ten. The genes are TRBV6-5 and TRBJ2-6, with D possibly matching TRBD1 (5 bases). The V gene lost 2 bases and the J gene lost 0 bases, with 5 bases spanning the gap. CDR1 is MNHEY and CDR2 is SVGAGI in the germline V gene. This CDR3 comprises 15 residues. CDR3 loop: CASSYDSSGANVLTF. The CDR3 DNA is TGTGCCAGCAGTTACGACAGCTCTGGGGCCAACGTCCTGACTTTC.

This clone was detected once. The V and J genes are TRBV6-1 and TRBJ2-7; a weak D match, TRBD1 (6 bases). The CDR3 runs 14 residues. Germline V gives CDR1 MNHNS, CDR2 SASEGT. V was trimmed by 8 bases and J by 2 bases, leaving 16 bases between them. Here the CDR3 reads CASESGGGPYEQYF. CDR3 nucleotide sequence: TGTGCCAGCGAATCTGGGGGCGGCCCCTACGAGCAGTACTTC.

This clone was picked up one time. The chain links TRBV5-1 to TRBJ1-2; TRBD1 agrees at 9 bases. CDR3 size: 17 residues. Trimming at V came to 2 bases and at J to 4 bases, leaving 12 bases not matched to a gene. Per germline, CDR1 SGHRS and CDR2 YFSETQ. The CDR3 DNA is TGCGCCAGCAGCTTTACTTACCGGGACAGGGTTGCCTATGGCTACACCTTC. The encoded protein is CASSFTYRDRVAYGYTF.

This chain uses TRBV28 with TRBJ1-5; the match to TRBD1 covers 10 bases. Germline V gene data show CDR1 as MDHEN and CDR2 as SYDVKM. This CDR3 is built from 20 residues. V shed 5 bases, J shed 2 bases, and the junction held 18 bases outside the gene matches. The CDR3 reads CASSRFRGTGAAGGNQPQHF. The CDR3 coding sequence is TGTGCCAGCAGTCGCTTTCGGGGGACAGGGGCTGCTGGTGGCAATCAGCCCCAGCATTTT. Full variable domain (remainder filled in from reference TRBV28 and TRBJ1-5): DVKVTQSSRYLVKRTGEKVFLECVQDMDHENMFWYRQDPGLGLRLIYFSYDVKMKEKGDIPEGYSVSREKKERFSLILESASTNQTSMYLCASSRFRGTGAAGGNQPQHFGDGTRLSIL.

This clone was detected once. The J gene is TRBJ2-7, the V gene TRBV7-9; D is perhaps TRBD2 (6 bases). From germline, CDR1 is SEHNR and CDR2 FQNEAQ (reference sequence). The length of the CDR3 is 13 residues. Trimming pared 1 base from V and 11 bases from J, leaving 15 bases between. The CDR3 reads CASSLEGGEQEYF. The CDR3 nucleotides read TGTGCCAGCAGCTTAGAGGGCGGGGAACAGGAGTACTTC.

The CDR3 nucleotides are TGTGCCAGCAGTGAACCCATGGAAGCTTTCTTT. Translating it yields CASSEPMEAFF. V is TRBV2 and J is TRBJ1-1; the D is unclear. The CDR3 is 11 amino acids. The ends were cut back, 2 bases at V and 8 bases at J, with 6 bases in the middle. Germline loops: CDR1 SNHLY, CDR2 FYNNEI.